The clone carrying this T cell receptor (beta chain) came up a few times. Its antigen is not identified. The data originate from a study of T-cell reconstitution after alpha-beta-depleted transplantation in children. Study-wide findings and caveats: Alpha-beta T cells about two months after transplant reportedly derived from several hundred expanded graft clones. T-cell numbers and diversity one year post-transplant derived largely from freshly generated T cells. From surviving recipient T cells and thymic progenitors came the high day-60 TCRbeta diversity observed in some patients.

The TCRbeta library was prepared with unique molecular identifiers. TCRdb used MiXCR to reprocess the PCR reads, holding one entry per CDR3 protein. The sample lists 700,000 to 950,000 distinct CDR3 sequences, 16% occurring once. CDR1 and CDR2 (germline): SGHRS, YFSETQ. The CDR3 consists of 16 residues. V was clipped by 4 bases and J by 0 bases; unmatched bases: 7. This clonotype was sampled from a male patient younger than 18 who had a stem cell transplant for acute lymphoblastic leukemia, so the T cells may come from the graft donor. The V gene is TRBV5-1, the J gene TRBJ2-1, with 7 nucleotides matching TRBD2. This material consisted of PBMCs, mostly from graft donor cells, taken 360 days after TCRalphabeta/CD19-depleted stem cell transplant. The CDR3 DNA sequence: TGCGCCAGCAGCGCTGGGGACTATGCCTCCTACAATGAGCAGTTCTTC. Translated: CASSAGDYASYNEQFF.